This passage covers 27 T cell receptor beta chains from one sample sequenced in a study of post-analysis software for immune sequencing data. Their target antigens are unknown. Sequencing libraries made from TCR beta cDNA carried unique molecular identifiers. TCRdb used MiXCR to reprocess the PCR reads, holding one entry per CDR3 protein. This sample has some 370,000 distinct CDR3 sequences, with about a third found just once. Overall study results and limits: Comparison of patients with controls showed 5 or 6 TRBV segments more frequent in patients, TRBV5-6, TRBV5-1 and TRBV20-1 among them.

The source material was blood. These receptors came from a girl aged 10-17 years with multiple sclerosis.

This clonotype was detected a few times. This sequence joins TRBV5-1 and TRBJ1-2; tentative D call: TRBD1 (5 bases). The V gene lost 2 bases and the J gene lost 4 bases, with 9 bases spanning the gap. Germline assignment: CDR1 SGHRS and CDR2 YFSETQ. This CDR3 comprises 13 residues. In DNA, the CDR3 is TGCGCCAGCAGCTTAGATGACAGCTATGGCTACACCTTC. Translating gives CASSLDDSYGYTF.

The rearrangement joins TRBV21-1 to TRBJ2-1; the D segment call TRBD2 is taken from the table without a DNA check. TRBV21-1 is annotated as a pseudogene. The CDR3 has 13 amino acids. The CDR3: CASRGLMKDEQFF. CDR3 DNA: TGTGCCAGCAGGGGACTTATGAAAGATGAGCAGTTCTTC.

The chain employs TRBV7-9 and TRBJ2-3; D may be TRBD2 (5 bases). CDR3 length: 16 amino acids. Germline-derived CDR1 and CDR2 are SEHNR and FQNEAQ (reference sequence). V was pared by 5 bases and J by 6 bases, with 21 bases between. CDR3 bases: TGTGCCAGCAGCACCTTAGCTCGGGGATCGGTGGATACGCAGTATTTT. Amino acid sequence: CASSTLARGSVDTQYF.

This clonotype was found once. A much larger clone lies one base from this, so it may be a read error. The gene calls are TRBV20-1 and TRBJ2-4; possibly TRBD2 for D (5 bases). This CDR3 contains 15 residues. V shed 5 bases and J shed 0 bases, with 14 bases lying between them. The V gene's germline CDR1 is DFQATT and CDR2 SNEGSKA (reference sequence). The CDR3 loop reads CSAGTRKLAKNIQYF. CDR3 in DNA: TGCAGTGCTGGAACTAGAAAACTAGCCAAAAACATTCAGTACTTC.

This clonotype appeared a single time. This sequence joins TRBV12-3 or TRBV12-4 and TRBJ2-3; TRBD2 matches at 8 bases. CDR3 length: 15 amino acids. The V segment lost 4 bases and the J segment 2 bases; nucleotides outside the gene matches: 5. The CDR3: CASSSVGGATDTQYF. In nucleotides, the CDR3 is TGTGCCAGCAGTTCCGTCGGGGGGGCCACAGATACGCAGTATTTT.

This clonotype was detected a few times. V usage is TRBV18 and J usage is TRBJ2-5, with D perhaps given as TRBD1 or TRBD2 (5 bases each). CDR3 size: 15 residues. In germline, CDR1 is KGHSH, CDR2 LQKENI. V was clipped by 3 bases and J by 7 bases, with 18 bases between them. In DNA, the CDR3 is TGTGCCAGCTCACCGTTGGACTCGAAAAGGGGGACCCAGTACTTC. Encoded protein: CASSPLDSKRGTQYF.

Only one count was recorded for this clonotype. Here the CDR3 reads CASIHPGGETQYF. In DNA form, the CDR3 reads TGTGCCAGCATTCATCCAGGGGGGGAGACCCAGTACTTC. The chain is built from TRBV28 and TRBJ2-7; a possible D gene is TRBD1 (7 bases). The J call could be wrong; TRBJ2-5 is a better fit for the DNA end. In germline, CDR1 is MDHEN, CDR2 SYDVKM. CDR3 length equals 13 residues.

This chain uses TRBV20-1 with TRBJ1-5; D is possibly TRBD1 (5 bases). Germline V gives CDR1 DFQATT, CDR2 SNEGSKA (reference sequence). CDR3 length equals 14 residues. Trimming removed 1 base from V and 6 bases from J, with 13 bases in between. CDR3 DNA sequence: TGCAGTGCTAGAGTTCCGGAGGGGCCTCAGCCCCAGCATTTT. It specifies CSARVPEGPQPQHF.

The CDR3 bases are TGTGTTATAAGGACTAACTATGGCTACACCTTC. It is translated as CVIRTNYGYTF. The chain recombines TRBV28 with TRBJ1-2; no definite D call. Germline CDR1 and CDR2: MDHEN and SYDVKM. The CDR3 sequence is 11 residues long.

This clonotype has just a few counts. J is TRBJ1-2 and V is TRBV29-1; unclear D gene. CDR1 SQVTM and CDR2 ANQGSEA come from the germline V gene. Trimming stripped 8 bases from V and 11 bases from J, with 18 bases between. The CDR3 is 11 amino acids. Here the CDR3 DNA reads TGCAGCATCGAGGAGGGAAACGGTTACACCTTC. Translating gives CSIEEGNGYTF.

This clonotype has just a few counts. The chain joins TRBV29-1 to TRBJ2-5, with a tentative D call TRBD1 (6 bases). There are 11 residues in the CDR3. Germline V gene sequence: CDR1 SQVTM, CDR2 ANQGSEA. Trimming left V 1 base short and J 11 bases short, with 11 bases between. CDR3 sequence: CSVEALGAQYF. In DNA, the CDR3 is TGCAGCGTTGAAGCGCTGGGGGCGCAGTACTTC.

In regard to this clonotype: An end of the junction does not agree with germline; a read error may underlie this. The V and J genes are TRBV7-3 and TRBJ2-2; a weak D match, TRBD1 (6 bases). The CDR3 totals 12 residues. Germline CDR1 is SGHTA and CDR2 is FQGTGA. CDR3 in amino acids: CAGSPRGGELFF. Written as DNA, the CDR3 is TGTGCCGGCAGCCCCAGGGGCGGGGAGCTGTTTTTT.

Only a few counts were recorded for this clonotype. The chain is built from TRBV7-9 and TRBJ1-4; D is perhaps TRBD1 (6 bases). The V gene's germline CDR1 is SEHNR and CDR2 FQNEAQ (reference sequence). Trimming removed 1 base at V and 3 bases at J, with 9 bases between. The CDR3 is 15 residues long. The chain's CDR3 is CASSLGTGPNEKLFF. The CDR3 nucleotides read TGTGCCAGCAGCTTAGGAACAGGGCCTAATGAAAAACTGTTTTTT.

The chain is built from TRBV11-2 and TRBJ1-5, with TRBD1 matching 10 bases. The CDR3 consists of 13 residues. J was trimmed by 7 bases and V by 3 bases; bases with no gene match: 0. CDR1 is SGHAT and CDR2 is FQNNGV in the germline V gene. The CDR3 DNA reads TGTGCCAGCAGCTTGGACAGGGGGCAGCCCCAGCATTTT. It specifies CASSLDRGQPQHF.

J is TRBJ2-5 and V is TRBV4-2, with 8 bases identical to TRBD2. Gene TRBJ2-7 matches the end of the DNA better, so the J call may be wrong. Germline V gives CDR1 LGHNA, CDR2 YNFKEQ. This CDR3 has 19 amino acids. For the CDR3, the DNA is TGTGCCAGCAGCCAAGACCGCCGTGGGGGCGGGGGGTCCCAGAACGAGCAGTACTTC. Translated, it gives CASSQDRRGGGGSQNEQYF.

This clonotype was seen ten or more times. The chain is built from TRBV20-1 and TRBJ2-7, with a tentative D call TRBD1 (6 bases). The CDR3 runs to 13 residues. With 1 base removed from V and 4 bases from J, the gap between germline ends came to 11 bases. Germline CDR1 reads DFQATT; CDR2 reads SNEGSKA (reference sequence). CDR3 region: CSARAPTGYEQYF. The CDR3 coding sequence is TGCAGTGCTAGAGCCCCGACAGGTTACGAGCAGTACTTC.

The CDR3 protein is CASSIGTGGAKTQFF. In DNA form, the CDR3 reads TGTGCCAGTAGTATTGGGACAGGGGGCGCGAAGACCCAGTTCTTC. The V gene is TRBV19, the J gene TRBJ2-1; 12 bases match TRBD1. The germline V gene encodes CDR1 LNHDA and CDR2 SQIVND (reference sequence). After removal of 3 bases from V and 13 bases from J, the junction contained 10 bases not matched to a gene. The CDR3 has 15 residues.

This clonotype occurred once. V and J are TRBV4-3 and TRBJ2-1; D may be TRBD2 (6 bases). V was clipped by 4 bases and J by 1 base, with 17 bases between them. Germline CDR1 is LGHNA and CDR2 is YSLEER. There are 17 residues in the CDR3. In DNA form, the CDR3 reads TGCGCCAGCAGCCCTGGATTGGAGGGGAGGTCCTACAATGAGCAGTTCTTC. It codes for CASSPGLEGRSYNEQFF.

This clonotype was picked up a small number of times. The V gene is TRBV24-1, the J gene TRBJ2-2; a weak D match, TRBD1 (6 bases). The CDR3 sequence is 15 residues long. Germline lookup yields CDR1 KGHDR and CDR2 SFDVKD. The ends were cut back, 7 bases at V and 0 bases at J, with 11 bases in the middle. Written as DNA, the CDR3 is TGTGCCACCAGATCCGGGACAACGAACACCGGGGAGCTGTTTTTT. Protein product: CATRSGTTNTGELFF.

This clonotype was counted a few times. The chain uses TRBV3-1 and TRBJ1-6; maybe TRBD1 (5 bases). Germline V gene data show CDR1 as LGHDT and CDR2 as YNNKEL (reference sequence). This CDR3 has 14 residues. Trimming shortened V by 4 bases and J by 6 bases, and 10 bases separated the two germline ends. CDR3 DNA: TGTGCCAGCAGCCCCCGGCAGGGTAATTCACCCCTCCACTTT. Protein product: CASSPRQGNSPLHF.

This chain uses TRBV4-3 with TRBJ2-3; a weak D match, TRBD2 (5 bases). Looked up from germline, CDR1 is LGHNA and CDR2 is YSLEER. Trimming shortened V by 7 bases and J by 4 bases, and 18 bases separated the two germline ends. The CDR3 has 15 amino acids. CDR3 in amino acids: CASNQTLLGADTQYF. Here the CDR3 DNA reads TGCGCCAGCAATCAGACGCTCCTGGGAGCAGATACGCAGTATTTT.

The sample holds a few counts of this clonotype. The chain carries TRBV6-5 and TRBJ1-5, with 9 bases that match TRBD1. Looked up from germline, CDR1 is MNHEY and CDR2 is SVGAGI. Unmatched junction bases numbered 8, after V lost 6 bases and J lost 2 bases. This CDR3 spans 16 amino acids. Here the CDR3 DNA reads TGTGCCAGCAGCTCACAGGGGGCAGCGGGCAATCAGCCCCAGCATTTT. It specifies CASSSQGAAGNQPQHF.

The chain uses TRBV3-1 and TRBJ2-1, with D unclear. V shed 2 bases and J shed 6 bases, with 14 bases lying between them. Germline loops: CDR1 LGHDT, CDR2 YNNKEL (reference sequence). This CDR3 spans 15 amino acids. CDR3 amino acids: CASSQRAGVSNEQFF. CDR3 DNA: TGTGCCAGCAGCCAAAGGGCCGGAGTAAGCAATGAGCAGTTCTTC.

The V call is TRBV7-9, the J call TRBJ2-7; possible D gene TRBD1, 7 bases. Germline loops: CDR1 SEHNR, CDR2 FQNEAQ (reference sequence). CDR3 length: 18 amino acids. The V end was cut by 3 bases, the J end by 0 bases, with 21 bases between. The CDR3 sequence: CASSLVTGLDGSSYEQYF. DNA of the CDR3: TGTGCCAGCAGCTTGGTGACAGGGCTTGACGGGAGCTCCTACGAGCAGTACTTC.

This clonotype was counted only a few times. This chain joins TRBV20-1 and TRBJ2-1; TRBD1 matches 8 bases. Per germline, CDR1 DFQATT and CDR2 SNEGSKA (reference sequence). This CDR3 comprises 17 residues. V gave up 0 bases and J gave up 4 bases; unmatched junction bases: 11. The CDR3: CSARDHAQGARYNEQFF. The CDR3 DNA follows: TGCAGTGCTAGAGATCACGCGCAGGGGGCTAGGTACAATGAGCAGTTCTTC.

J is TRBJ1-2 and V is TRBV4-1, with unresolved D. Germline CDR1 and CDR2: MGHRA and YSYEKL. The V and J ends lost 2 bases and 6 bases respectively, with 19 bases between them. The length of the CDR3 is 16 residues. DNA for the CDR3: TGCGCCAGCAGCCAAATAGGCGCAGGAGGGAAACATGGCTACACCTTC. Translating gives CASSQIGAGGKHGYTF.

V usage is TRBV20-1 and J usage is TRBJ1-5; 9 bases are a match to TRBD1. V lost 2 bases to trimming and J lost 4 bases; unmatched junction nucleotides: 6. The germline V gene encodes CDR1 DFQATT and CDR2 SNEGSKA (reference sequence). CDR3 length: 15 amino acids. The CDR3 bases are TGCAGTGCTAGACGGGGACAGGGACGAAATCAGCCCCAGCATTTT. Encoded protein: CSARRGQGRNQPQHF.